Below, one TCR beta chain is given with its context. These data originate in a study of blood T cell repertoires in COVID-19. Study overall: The origin of the acute and convalescent COVID-19 samples was the United States, Italy and Spain. Sample material is recorded as cDNA or gDNA derived from T cells, B-cell-depleted T cells, or PBMCs.

In the study's own analysis: By means of reference gene primer amplification, nucleated cell counts were estimated. Using immunoSEQ multiplex PCR, the repertoire was profiled, and TCRdb retains in-frame clones only, with some absent. D and trimming come from the DNA, and the V and J calls and clone size come from that table. The sample lists around 250,000 clones, 82% occurring once. The sequence came from a woman aged 18-29 years with acute or convalescent COVID-19. Sequenced: peripheral blood.

The CDR3 DNA is TGTGCCAGTGGAACAGGGAACAATGAGCAGTTCTTC. The encoded protein is CASGTGNNEQFF. J is TRBJ2-1 and V is TRBV6-5; TRBD1 might be the D (6 bases). The CDR3 runs 12 residues. V was trimmed by 9 bases and J by 5 bases, leaving 11 bases between them. In germline, CDR1 is MNHEY, CDR2 SVGAGI.